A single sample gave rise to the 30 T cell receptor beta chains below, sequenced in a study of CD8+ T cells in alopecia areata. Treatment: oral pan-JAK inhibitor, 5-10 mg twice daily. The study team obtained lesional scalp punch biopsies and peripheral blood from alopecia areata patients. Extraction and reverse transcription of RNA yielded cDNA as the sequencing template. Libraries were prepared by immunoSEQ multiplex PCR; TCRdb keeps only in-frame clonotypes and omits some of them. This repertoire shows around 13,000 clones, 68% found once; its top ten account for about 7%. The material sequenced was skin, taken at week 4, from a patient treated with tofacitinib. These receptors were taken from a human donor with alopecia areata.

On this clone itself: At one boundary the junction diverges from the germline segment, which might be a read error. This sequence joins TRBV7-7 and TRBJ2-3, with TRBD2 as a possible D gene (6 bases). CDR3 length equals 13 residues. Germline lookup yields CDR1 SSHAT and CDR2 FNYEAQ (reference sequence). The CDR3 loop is CASSLSGADTQYF. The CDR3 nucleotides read TGTGCTAGCAGCTTATCGGGGGCAGATACGCAGTATTTT. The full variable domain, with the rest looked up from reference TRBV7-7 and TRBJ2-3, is GAGVSQSPRYKVTKRGQDVTLRCDPISSHATLYWYQQALGQGPEFLTYFNYEAQPDKSGLPSDRFSAERPEGSISTLTIQRTEQRDSAMYRCASSLSGADTQYFGPGTRLTVL.

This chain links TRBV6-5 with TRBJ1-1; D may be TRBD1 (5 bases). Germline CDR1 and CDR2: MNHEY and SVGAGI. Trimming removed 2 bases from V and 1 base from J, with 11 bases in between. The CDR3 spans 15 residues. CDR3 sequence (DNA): TGTGCCAGCAGTTACGGTGGGGGGAGGAACACTGAAGCTTTCTTT. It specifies CASSYGGGRNTEAFF.

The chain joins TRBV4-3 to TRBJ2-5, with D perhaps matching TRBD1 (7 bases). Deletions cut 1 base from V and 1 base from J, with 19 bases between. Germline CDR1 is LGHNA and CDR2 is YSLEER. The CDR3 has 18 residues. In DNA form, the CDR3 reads TGCGCCAGCAGCCAAGGTTATCACGCGGGACAGTTCCAAGAGACCCAGTACTTC. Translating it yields CASSQGYHAGQFQETQYF.

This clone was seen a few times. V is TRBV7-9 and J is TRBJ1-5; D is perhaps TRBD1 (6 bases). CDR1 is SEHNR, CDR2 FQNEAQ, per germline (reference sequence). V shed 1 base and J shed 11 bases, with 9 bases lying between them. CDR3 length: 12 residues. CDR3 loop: CASSLDYRAQHF. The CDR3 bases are TGTGCCAGCAGCTTAGATTACAGGGCCCAGCATTTT.

CDR3 sequence: CASSRGTAGRETQYF. DNA for the CDR3: TGTGCCAGCTCACGCGGGACAGCCGGGAGGGAGACCCAGTACTTC. The chain employs TRBV18 and TRBJ2-5, with D possibly called TRBD1 or TRBD2 (7 bases each). CDR3 length: 15 residues. Trimming removed 4 bases at V and 5 bases at J, with 17 bases between. CDR1 and CDR2 (germline): KGHSH, LQKENI. The full variable domain, its missing parts supplied by reference TRBV18 and TRBJ2-5, is NAGVMQNPRHLVRRRGQEARLRCSPMKGHSHVYWYRQLPEEGLKFMVYLQKENIIDESGMPKERFSAEFPKEGPSILRIQQVVRGDSAAYFCASSRGTAGRETQYFGPGTRLLVL.

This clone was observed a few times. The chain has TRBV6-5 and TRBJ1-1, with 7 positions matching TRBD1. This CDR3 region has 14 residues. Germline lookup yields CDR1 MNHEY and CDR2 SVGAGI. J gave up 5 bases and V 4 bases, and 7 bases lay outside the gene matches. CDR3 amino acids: CASSSDRPGTEAFF. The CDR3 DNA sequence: TGTGCCAGCAGTTCGGACAGGCCCGGGACTGAAGCTTTCTTT.

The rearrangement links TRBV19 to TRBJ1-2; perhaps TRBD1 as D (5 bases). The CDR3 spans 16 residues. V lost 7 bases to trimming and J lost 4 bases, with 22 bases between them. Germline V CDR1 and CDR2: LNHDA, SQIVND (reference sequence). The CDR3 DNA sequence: TGTGCCAGTACCCCGCGGAGGGACCCCGACCTCTATGGCTACACCTTC. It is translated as CASTPRRDPDLYGYTF.

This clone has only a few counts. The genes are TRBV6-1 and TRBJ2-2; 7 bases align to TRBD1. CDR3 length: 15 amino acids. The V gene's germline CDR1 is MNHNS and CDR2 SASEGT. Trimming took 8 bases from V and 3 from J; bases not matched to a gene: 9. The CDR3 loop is CASQTTGLYTGELFF. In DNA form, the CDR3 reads TGTGCCAGCCAGACGACAGGGCTGTACACCGGGGAGCTGTTTTTT.

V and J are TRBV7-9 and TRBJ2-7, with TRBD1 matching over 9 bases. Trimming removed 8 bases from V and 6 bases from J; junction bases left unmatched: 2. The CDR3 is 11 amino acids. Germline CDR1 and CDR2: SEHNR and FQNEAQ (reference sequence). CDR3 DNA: TGTGCCAGCGGGACAGGGTTCGAGCAGTACTTC. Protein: CASGTGFEQYF.

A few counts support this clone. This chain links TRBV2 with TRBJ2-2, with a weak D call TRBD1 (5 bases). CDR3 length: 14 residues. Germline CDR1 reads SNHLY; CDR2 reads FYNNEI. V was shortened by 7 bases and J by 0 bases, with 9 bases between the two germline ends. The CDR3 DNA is TGTGCCAGCACAGGGCTCGCGAACACCGGGGAGCTGTTTTTT. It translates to CASTGLANTGELFF.

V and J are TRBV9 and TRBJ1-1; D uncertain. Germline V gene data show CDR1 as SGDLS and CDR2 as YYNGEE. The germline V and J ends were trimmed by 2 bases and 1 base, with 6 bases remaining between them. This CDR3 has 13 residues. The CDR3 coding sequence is TGTGCCAGCAGCGTTTCGGGGAACACTGAAGCTTTCTTT. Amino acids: CASSVSGNTEAFF.

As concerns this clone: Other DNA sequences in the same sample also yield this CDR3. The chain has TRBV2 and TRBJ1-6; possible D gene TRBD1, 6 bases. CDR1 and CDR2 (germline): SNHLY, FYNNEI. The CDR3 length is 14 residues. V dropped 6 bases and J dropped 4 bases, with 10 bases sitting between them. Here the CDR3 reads CASRGQGYNSPLHF. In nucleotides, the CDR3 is TGTGCCAGCAGGGGGCAGGGGTATAATTCACCCCTCCACTTT.

The CDR3 spells CASSSRQGGAFF. The CDR3 nucleotides are TGTGCCAGCAGCTCCAGACAGGGCGGAGCTTTCTTT. The J gene is TRBJ1-1, the V gene TRBV7-9, with 7 bases identical to TRBD1. Unmatched junction bases numbered 6, after V lost 4 bases and J lost 10 bases. Germline CDR1 reads SEHNR; CDR2 reads FQNEAQ (reference sequence). This CDR3 is built from 12 residues.

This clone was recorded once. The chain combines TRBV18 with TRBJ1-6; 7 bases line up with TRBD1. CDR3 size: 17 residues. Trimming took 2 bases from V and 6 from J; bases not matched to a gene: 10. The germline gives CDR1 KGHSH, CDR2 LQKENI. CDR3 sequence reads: CASSPNEGAIGNSPLHF. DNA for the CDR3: TGTGCCAGCTCACCAAATGAGGGGGCCATTGGTAATTCACCCCTCCACTTT.

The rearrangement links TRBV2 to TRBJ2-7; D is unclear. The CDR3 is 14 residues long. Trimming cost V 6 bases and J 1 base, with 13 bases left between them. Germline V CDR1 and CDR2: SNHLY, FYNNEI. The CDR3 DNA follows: TGTGCCAGCAGCCAAGAGTCGGTATCCTACGAGCAGTACTTC. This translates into CASSQESVSYEQYF.

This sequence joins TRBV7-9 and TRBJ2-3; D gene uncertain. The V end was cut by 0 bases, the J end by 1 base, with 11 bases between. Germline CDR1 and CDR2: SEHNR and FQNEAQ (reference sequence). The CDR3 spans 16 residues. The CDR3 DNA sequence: TGTGCCAGCAGCTTAGCGTACCCCATTCGCACAGATACGCAGTATTTT. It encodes CASSLAYPIRTDTQYF.

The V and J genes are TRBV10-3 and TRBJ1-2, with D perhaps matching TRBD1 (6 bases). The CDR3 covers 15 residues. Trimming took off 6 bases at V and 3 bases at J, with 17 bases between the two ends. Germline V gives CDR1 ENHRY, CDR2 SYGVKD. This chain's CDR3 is CAISPTGQPHYGYTF. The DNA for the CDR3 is TGTGCCATCAGCCCGACAGGTCAACCCCACTATGGCTACACCTTC.

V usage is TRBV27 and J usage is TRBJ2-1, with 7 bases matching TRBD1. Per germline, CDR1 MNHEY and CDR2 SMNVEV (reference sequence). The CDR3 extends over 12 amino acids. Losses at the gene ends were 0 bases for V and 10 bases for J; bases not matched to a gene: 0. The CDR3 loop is CASSLSDREQFF. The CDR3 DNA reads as TGTGCCAGCAGTTTATCGGACAGGGAGCAGTTCTTC.

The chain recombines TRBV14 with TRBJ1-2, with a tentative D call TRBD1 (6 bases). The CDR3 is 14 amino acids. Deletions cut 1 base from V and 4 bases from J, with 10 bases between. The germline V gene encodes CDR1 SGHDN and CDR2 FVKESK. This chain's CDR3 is CASSQGGGGYGYTF. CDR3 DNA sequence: TGTGCCAGCAGCCAAGGTGGGGGCGGCTATGGCTACACCTTC.

As DNA, the CDR3 is TGCGCCAGCAGCCTCGGACGCCGAGGGGATGAAAAACTGTTTTTT. The encoded protein is CASSLGRRGDEKLFF. This chain uses TRBV4-1 with TRBJ1-4, with a tentative D call TRBD1 (5 bases). Looked up from germline, CDR1 is MGHRA and CDR2 is YSYEKL. This CDR3 is built from 15 residues. Trimming pared 4 bases from V and 6 bases from J, leaving 15 bases between.

The CDR3: CASSEGQGVNYEQYF. The CDR3 DNA reads TGTGCCAGCAGTGAAGGACAGGGGGTCAACTACGAGCAGTACTTC. The rearrangement uses TRBV2 and TRBJ2-5; 9 bases agree with TRBD1. The DNA end favors TRBJ2-7, so the J call may be wrong. Germline loops: CDR1 SNHLY, CDR2 FYNNEI. There are 15 residues in the CDR3.

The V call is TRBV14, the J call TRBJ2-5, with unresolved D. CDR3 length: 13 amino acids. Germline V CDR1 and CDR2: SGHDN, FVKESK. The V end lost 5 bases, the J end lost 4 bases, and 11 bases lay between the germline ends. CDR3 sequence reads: CASSVNPGETQYF. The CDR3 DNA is TGTGCCAGCAGCGTAAATCCGGGAGAGACCCAGTACTTC.

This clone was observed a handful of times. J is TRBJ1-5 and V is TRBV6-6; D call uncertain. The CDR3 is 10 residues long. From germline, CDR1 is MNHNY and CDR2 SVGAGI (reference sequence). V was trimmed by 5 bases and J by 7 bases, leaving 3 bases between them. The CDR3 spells CASSNQPQHF. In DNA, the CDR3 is TGTGCCAGCAGTAACCAGCCCCAGCATTTT.

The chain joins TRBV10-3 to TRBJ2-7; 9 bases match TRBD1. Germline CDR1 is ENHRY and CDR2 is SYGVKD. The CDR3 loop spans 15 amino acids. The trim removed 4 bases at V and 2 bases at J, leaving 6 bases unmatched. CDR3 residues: CAISAPGQGAYEQYF. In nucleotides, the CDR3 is TGTGCCATCAGTGCGCCGGGACAGGGTGCCTACGAGCAGTACTTC.

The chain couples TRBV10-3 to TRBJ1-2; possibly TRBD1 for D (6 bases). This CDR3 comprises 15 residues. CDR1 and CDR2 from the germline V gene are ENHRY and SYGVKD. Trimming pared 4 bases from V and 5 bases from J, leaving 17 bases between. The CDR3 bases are TGTGCCATCAGTGTTAGTCCGGGGGCGGAGTATGGCTACACCTTC. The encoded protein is CAISVSPGAEYGYTF.

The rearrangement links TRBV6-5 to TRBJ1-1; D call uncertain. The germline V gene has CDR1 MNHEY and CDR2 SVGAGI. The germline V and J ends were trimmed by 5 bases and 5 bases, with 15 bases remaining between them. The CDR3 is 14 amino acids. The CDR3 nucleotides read TGTGCCAGCAGTCCGGCTGTCCGGCCAACTGAAGCTTTCTTT. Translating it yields CASSPAVRPTEAFF.

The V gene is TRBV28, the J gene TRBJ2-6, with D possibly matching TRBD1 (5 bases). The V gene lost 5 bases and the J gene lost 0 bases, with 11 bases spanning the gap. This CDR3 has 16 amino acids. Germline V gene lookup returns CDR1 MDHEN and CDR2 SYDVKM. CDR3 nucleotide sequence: TGTGCCAGCAGTCTATTGCAGGGCTCTGGGGCCAACGTCCTGACTTTC. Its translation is CASSLLQGSGANVLTF.

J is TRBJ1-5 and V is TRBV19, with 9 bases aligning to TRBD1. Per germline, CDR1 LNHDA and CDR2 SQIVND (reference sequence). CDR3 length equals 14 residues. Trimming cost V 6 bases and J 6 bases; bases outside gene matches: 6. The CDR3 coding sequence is TGTGCCAGTAGGAAACAGGGGGCAGGTCAGCCCCAGCATTTT. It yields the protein CASRKQGAGQPQHF. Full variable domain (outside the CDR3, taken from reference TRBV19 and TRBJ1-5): DGGITQSPKYLFRKEGQNVTLSCEQNLNHDAMYWYRQDPGQGLRLIYYSQIVNDFQKGDIAEGYSVSREKKESFPLTVTSAQKNPTAFYLCASRKQGAGQPQHFGDGTRLSIL.

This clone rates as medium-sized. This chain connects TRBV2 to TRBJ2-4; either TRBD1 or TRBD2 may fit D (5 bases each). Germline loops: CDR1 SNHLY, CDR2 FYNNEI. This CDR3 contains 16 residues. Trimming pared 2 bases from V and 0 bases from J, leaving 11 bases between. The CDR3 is CASSEWGTVAKNIQYF. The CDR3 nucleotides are TGTGCCAGCAGTGAATGGGGGACCGTAGCCAAAAACATTCAGTACTTC. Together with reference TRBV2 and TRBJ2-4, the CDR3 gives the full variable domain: EPEVTQTPSHQVTQMGQEVILRCVPISNHLYFYWYRQILGQKVEFLVSFYNNEISEKSEIFDDQFSVERPDGSNFTLKIRSTKLEDSAMYFCASSEWGTVAKNIQYFGAGTRLSVL.

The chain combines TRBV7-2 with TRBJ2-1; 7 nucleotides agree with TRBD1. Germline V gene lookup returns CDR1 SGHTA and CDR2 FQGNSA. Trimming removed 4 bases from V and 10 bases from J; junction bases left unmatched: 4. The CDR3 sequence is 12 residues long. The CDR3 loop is CASSSTGQEQFF. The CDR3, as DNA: TGTGCCAGCAGCTCCACGGGACAGGAGCAGTTCTTC.